One sample yielded the 12 T cell receptor beta chains listed below, sequenced in a study of blood T cell repertoires in COVID-19 (dated by TCRdb to 2018 to 2020). Receptors were amplified or captured by the immunoSEQ multiplex PCR assay. What TCRdb holds here is the immuneACCESS table cut down to in-frame rearrangements. Part of the clones is not present; checked against another copy, under half of the missing clones reflect an unresolved V gene, and the others are unexplained. This sample holds roughly 100,000 clones; approximately 82% were observed only once. The ten largest clones take up approximately 9.6% of the sample. The sample taken for sequencing was peripheral blood. These receptor sequences come from a man aged 60-69 years with active or convalescent COVID-19.

In its sample, this clone was seen many times. The chain has TRBV5-1 and TRBJ2-1, with 7 nucleotides matching TRBD2. This CDR3 spans 13 amino acids. Germline V lookup: CDR1 SGHRS, CDR2 YFSETQ. Unmatched junction bases numbered 7, after V lost 5 bases and J lost 8 bases. The CDR3 DNA follows: TGCGCCAGCAGTCTCGGCGGGAGTTATGAGCAGTTCTTC. Encoded protein: CASSLGGSYEQFF.

The V call is TRBV28, the J call TRBJ2-3; possible D gene TRBD2, 7 bases. Trimming left V 6 bases short and J 1 base short, with 20 bases between. Germline V CDR1 and CDR2: MDHEN, SYDVKM. There are 17 residues in the CDR3. For the CDR3, the DNA is TGTGCCAGCAGAACCACCCGAAGGGGGGGTCGCACAGATACGCAGTATTTT. Translation gives CASRTTRRGGRTDTQYF.

The chain carries TRBV10-3 and TRBJ2-6, with D possibly TRBD1 on 7 matching bases. The V end lost 6 bases, the J end lost 4 bases, and 22 bases lay between the germline ends. CDR1 and CDR2 from the germline V gene are ENHRY and SYGVKD. CDR3 length: 18 residues. DNA of the CDR3: TGTGCCATCAGCCCCGGAGGGGGCGCGGTATTCGGGGCCAACGTCCTGACTTTC. Residues: CAISPGGGAVFGANVLTF.

The chain recombines TRBV28 with TRBJ1-6, with 9 bases identical to TRBD1. Germline V gene lookup returns CDR1 MDHEN and CDR2 SYDVKM. There are 16 residues in the CDR3. After removal of 5 bases from V and 5 bases from J, the junction contained 7 bases not matched to a gene. CDR3 sequence (DNA): TGTGCCAGCAGTCCCTGGACAGGGGAGGATAATTCACCCCTCCACTTT. Translation: CASSPWTGEDNSPLHF. Full variable domain (missing parts from reference TRBV28 and TRBJ1-6): DVKVTQSSRYLVKRTGEKVFLECVQDMDHENMFWYRQDPGLGLRLIYFSYDVKMKEKGDIPEGYSVSREKKERFSLILESASTNQTSMYLCASSPWTGEDNSPLHFGNGTRLTVT.

This clone was observed a few times. The chain employs TRBV6-2 or TRBV6-3 and TRBJ1-2; the match to TRBD1 covers 9 bases. Germline CDR1 MNHEY, CDR2 SVGEGT. The CDR3 sequence is 13 residues long. The V and J ends lost 4 bases and 8 bases, in that order; junction bases with no gene match: 5. DNA of the CDR3: TGTGCCAGCAGTTCCGGGACAGGGTTGGGCTACACCTTC. This sequence encodes CASSSGTGLGYTF.

This chain links TRBV27 with TRBJ2-5; TRBD2 might be the D (5 bases). Trimming took off 5 bases at V and 8 bases at J, with 18 bases between the two ends. Germline assignment: CDR1 MNHEY and CDR2 SMNVEV (reference sequence). This CDR3 contains 14 residues. The CDR3 reads CASSPPGMWFTQYF. CDR3 in DNA: TGTGCCAGCAGTCCCCCCGGGATGTGGTTCACCCAGTACTTC.

This sequence joins TRBV11-2 and TRBJ2-1, with 9 positions matching TRBD2. With V trimmed by 2 bases and J by 7 bases, 9 bases remained unmatched. The CDR3 covers 16 residues. From germline, CDR1 is SGHAT and CDR2 FQNNGV. In DNA form, the CDR3 reads TGTGCCAGCAGCTTATCGGGCGGGAGGGGTCCGAATGAGCAGTTCTTC. As protein: CASSLSGGRGPNEQFF.

J is TRBJ1-4 and V is TRBV29-1; 12 bases map to TRBD1. V trimming: 4 bases; J trimming: 10 bases; junction bases outside the gene matches: 4. The germline V gene encodes CDR1 SQVTM and CDR2 ANQGSEA. The CDR3 has 13 residues. The CDR3 protein is CSVGDRGLGKLFF. The CDR3 DNA sequence: TGCAGCGTTGGGGACAGGGGGCTTGGAAAACTGTTTTTT.

The CDR3 DNA sequence: TGTGCCAGCAGCTTAGCGGCGGGGAACACTGAAGCTTTCTTT. This gives the protein CASSLAAGNTEAFF. This chain connects TRBV7-9 to TRBJ1-1; D is unclear. There are 14 residues in the CDR3. Germline V gives CDR1 SEHNR, CDR2 FQNEAQ (reference sequence). Trimming took 0 bases from V and 1 from J, leaving 6 bases between them. The full variable domain, completed using reference TRBV7-9 and TRBJ1-1, is DTGVSQNPRHKITKRGQNVTFRCDPISEHNRLYWYRQTLGQGPEFLTYFQNEAQLEKSRLLSDRFSAERPKGSFSTLEIQRTEQGDSAMYLCASSLAAGNTEAFFGQGTRLTVV.

The rearrangement links TRBV7-9 to TRBJ1-2, with D possibly matching TRBD1 (6 bases). In germline, CDR1 is SEHNR, CDR2 FQNEAQ (reference sequence). V was shortened by 1 base and J by 0 bases, with 18 bases between the two germline ends. The CDR3 length is 18 residues. CDR3 loop: CASSLGPGQLSANYGYTF. In nucleotides, the CDR3 is TGTGCCAGCAGCTTAGGACCGGGACAATTATCGGCTAACTATGGCTACACCTTC.

The V and J genes are TRBV5-1 and TRBJ2-5; D gene unclear. CDR3 size: 12 residues. The V end lost 0 bases, the J end lost 4 bases, and 4 bases lay between the germline ends. CDR1 is SGHRS and CDR2 is YFSETQ in the germline V gene. The CDR3 DNA reads TGCGCCAGCAGCTTGGACGGAGAGACCCAGTACTTC. The encoded protein is CASSLDGETQYF.

This clone came up a few times. V is TRBV6-5 and J is TRBJ1-2, with 11 bases lining up with TRBD1. This CDR3 spans 14 amino acids. V dropped 5 bases and J dropped 8; count of bases not matched to a gene: 7. CDR1 MNHEY and CDR2 SVGAGI come from the germline V gene. CDR3 amino acids: CASSPDRGRKGYTF. CDR3 coding DNA: TGTGCCAGCAGTCCGGACAGGGGGCGAAAGGGCTACACCTTC.